This TCR beta chain was sequenced for a study of OX40 agonist ivuxolimab in advanced cancers. On the study more broadly: Earlier anti-PD-1, anti-PD-L1 or anti-CTLA-4 therapy was permitted; 35% to 50% had received some.

This CDR3 comprises 14 residues. Germline V gene sequence: CDR1 LGHNT, CDR2 FRNRAP. V shed 3 bases and J 6 bases; nucleotides not matched to a gene: 7. Collection of blood occurred at baseline, at cycle 4 day 1, and at cycle 7 day 1. A remark on this clone: Its antigen is not identified.

TCRdb keeps only in-frame clones here, not all; method: immunoSEQ multiplex PCR. Here the sample spans approximately 58,000 clones, 60% to 80% being singletons. Study-wide results and caveats: In the expanded peripheral T cells, antigen specificity was never determined.

The TCR comes from an adult with an advanced solid tumor such as melanoma, head and neck, liver or kidney cancer. Here the sequenced sample was CD4+ or CD8+ T cells sorted from blood, taken in a trial of the OX40 agonist ivuxolimab. V usage is TRBV12-5 and J usage is TRBJ2-7; 8 bases match TRBD1. CDR3 in DNA: TGTGCTAGTGGTTTCCGGACAGGGCAAGGCGAGCAGTACTTC. Protein: CASGFRTGQGEQYF.